This TCR beta chain stems from a study of T-cell memory formation after mild COVID-19. Employing constant-segment primers, 5'RACE generated TCR alpha and TCR beta cDNA libraries bearing sample barcodes and UMIs. MiXCR was run by TCRdb on the 5' RACE reads, yielding one entry per CDR3 protein. This repertoire shows just over 350,000 distinct CDR3 sequences, under 15% found once; its top ten account for less than 25%. The CDR3 runs 15 residues. CDR1 MNHEY and CDR2 SVGEGT come from the germline V gene. V was pared by 0 bases and J by 4 bases, with 12 bases between. The clonotype comes from a young man who had mild COVID-19 (a few samples of this study predate the infection). Cell type and time point are not known. Sequenced: PBMCs or a T cell subset sorted from them (not recorded which). The chain employs TRBV6-2 or TRBV6-3 and TRBJ1-1; D gene uncertain. The CDR3 nucleotides are TGTGCCAGCAGTTACTCGCGGCGGGTTGGCACTGAAGCTTTCTTT. It yields the protein CASSYSRRVGTEAFF.